The T cell receptor (beta chain) described here comes from a study of technical replicates of blood from several donors. This CDR3 has 17 amino acids. Only in-frame clones appear in the TCRdb table, and some are missing; sequencing was by immunoSEQ multiplex PCR. The sample lists around 92,000 clones, around 95% occurring once. The V and J genes are TRBV21-1 and TRBJ2-7; TRBD1 reflects the table's D call only, with no check against the DNA. TRBV21-1 is given as a pseudogene. The source material was T cells isolated from PBMCs. This receptor was identified in a human donor in good health. CDR3 nucleotides: TGTGCCAGCAGCAGTCACCGGGACAGGGGGCCCTCCTACGAGCAGTACTTC. This gives the protein CASSSHRDRGPSYEQYF.